The sequence of this T cell receptor beta chain was determined in a study of blood T cells in healthy people across ages. Study-wide results and caveats: Aged donors had fewer naive CD4+ cells and lower diversity than long-lived donors.

V lost 7 bases, J lost 0 bases, and 10 bases lay in between. There are 13 residues in the CDR3. Donors were healthy Caucasian individuals from Russia aged about 6 to 100. No fewer than 5.5 micrograms of total RNA were isolated from every sample. A sample-barcoded 5' primer and a J-beta primer mix were used in a second PCR of roughly 7 to 11 cycles. The yield of each sample was at least 3 million CDR3-containing paired-end reads. TCRdb reanalysed the 5' RACE reads using MiXCR and keeps one entry per CDR3 protein. The sample has roughly 790,000 distinct CDR3 sequences, roughly 47% seen once. Points on this clonotype: What it binds is unknown.

The source material was blood. This rearrangement joins TRBV12-3 or TRBV12-4 to TRBJ2-7; no reliable D call. This TCR was recovered from a woman aged 55-70 years in good health. The CDR3 nucleotides are TGTGCCAGCACCTTGACTCCCTCCTACGAGCAGTACTTC. Translated, it gives CASTLTPSYEQYF.